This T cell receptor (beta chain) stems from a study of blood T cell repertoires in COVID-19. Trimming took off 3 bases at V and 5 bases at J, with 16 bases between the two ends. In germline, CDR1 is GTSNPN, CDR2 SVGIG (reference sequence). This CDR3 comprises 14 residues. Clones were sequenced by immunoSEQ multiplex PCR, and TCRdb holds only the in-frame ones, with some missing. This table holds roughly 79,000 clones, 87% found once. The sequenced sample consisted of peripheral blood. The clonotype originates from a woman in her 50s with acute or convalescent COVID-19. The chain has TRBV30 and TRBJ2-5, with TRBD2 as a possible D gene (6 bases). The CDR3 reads CAWSYLAVGETQYF. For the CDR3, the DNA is TGTGCCTGGAGCTATTTAGCGGTCGGTGAGACCCAGTACTTC. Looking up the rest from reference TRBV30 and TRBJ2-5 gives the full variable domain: SQTIHQWPATLVQPVGSPLSLECTVEGTSNPNLYWYRQAAGRGLQLLFYSVGIGQISSEVPQNLSASRPQDRQFILSSKKLLLSDSGFYLCAWSYLAVGETQYFGPGTRLLVL.